This T cell receptor beta chain was sequenced for a study of high-grade serous ovarian cancer treatment subgroups. Study results and caveats: These tumor repertoires lack spatial information from bulk sequencing. Different patients shared almost no repertoire; same-patient tumors shared about 0.1 to 0.79.

The tumor samples were collected prior to definitive surgery or chemotherapy. As regards this clone: The antigen is unknown.

The table came from immunoSEQ multiplex PCR; TCRdb's copy has only in-frame clones and leaves some out. The table lists 10,000 to 12,000 clones, less than 90% of them singletons. Sequencing was carried out using tumor tissue. The clonotype originates from a human donor with high-grade serous ovarian cancer.

This CDR3 is CASTLRGGSRNEQFF. The DNA for the CDR3 is TGTGCCAGTACCTTGAGGGGGGGGTCTCGGAATGAGCAGTTCTTC. J is TRBJ2-1 and V is TRBV19, with D possibly matching TRBD2 (7 bases). In germline, CDR1 is LNHDA, CDR2 SQIVND (reference sequence). The CDR3 covers 15 residues. Trimming cost V 7 bases and J 7 bases, with 20 bases left between them. Based on the CDR3 plus reference TRBV19 and TRBJ2-1, the full variable domain is DGGITQSPKYLFRKEGQNVTLSCEQNLNHDAMYWYRQDPGQGLRLIYYSQIVNDFQKGDIAEGYSVSREKKESFPLTVTSAQKNPTAFYLCASTLRGGSRNEQFFGPGTRLTVL.